This T cell receptor beta chain was recorded in a study of blood T cell repertoires in COVID-19. Here immunoSEQ multiplex PCR was the method, and the copy in TCRdb shows in-frame clones only, minus some. The sample yields some 270,000 clones, about 85% seen once. Participants' own reports of clinical history determined their cohort assignment. Individuals in the exposed group had encountered a COVID-19 case within 2 weeks preceding study entry. The source material was PBMCs or T cells enriched from blood (not recorded which). This TCR came from a woman aged 50 to 60 who had been exposed to COVID-19.

The CDR3 loop is CASSTTRRGSSGNTIYF. In nucleotides, the CDR3 is TGTGCCAGCAGCACTACTCGGCGGGGTAGTTCTGGAAACACCATATATTTT. The chain joins TRBV11-2 to TRBJ1-3, with D unclear. Germline V lookup: CDR1 SGHAT, CDR2 FQNNGV. The V and J ends lost 5 bases and 1 base respectively, with 18 bases between them. The CDR3 length is 17 residues.